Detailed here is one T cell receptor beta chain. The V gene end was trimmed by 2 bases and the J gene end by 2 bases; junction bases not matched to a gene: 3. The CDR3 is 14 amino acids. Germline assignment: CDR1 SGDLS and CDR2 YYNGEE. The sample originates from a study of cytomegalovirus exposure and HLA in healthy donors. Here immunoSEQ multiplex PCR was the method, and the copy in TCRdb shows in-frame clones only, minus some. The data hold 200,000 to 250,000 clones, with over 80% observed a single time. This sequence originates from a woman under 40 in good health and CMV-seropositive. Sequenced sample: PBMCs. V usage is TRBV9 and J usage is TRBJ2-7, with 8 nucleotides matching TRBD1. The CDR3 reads CASSVGTGPYEQYF. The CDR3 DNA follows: TGTGCCAGCAGCGTCGGGACAGGACCCTACGAGCAGTACTTC.